The present entry profiles one TCR beta chain with its context. Its antigen is unidentified. Germline trimming cut 6 bases from V and 6 bases from J; bases unmatched to any gene: 3. The CDR3 sequence is 14 residues long. Germline assignment: CDR1 SEHNR and CDR2 FQNEAQ (reference sequence). This entry comes from a study of T cells in Graves' hyperthyroidism and ophthalmopathy. Patients having uncontrolled infection, another autoimmune disease, pregnancy or lactation were not included. Thyroid ultrasound, orbital computed tomography, clinical symptoms, and serum thyroxine and TRAb underpinned diagnoses. Amplification of TCR beta CDR3 regions used RNA as the template. HTBI primers were employed in a first-round RT-PCR of the TCR CDR3. TCRdb redid the calling of the multiplex PCR reads with MiXCR, one entry per CDR3 protein. Among around 600,000 distinct CDR3 sequences listed, around 16% were seen once.

Overall study results and limits: Expanded thyroid clonotypes (above 0.001) were mostly also found in blood.

The TCR originated in a woman in her thirties with Graves' hyperthyroidism. This rearrangement joins TRBV7-9 to TRBJ2-1; 12 nucleotides agree with TRBD2. The specimen was blood. The CDR3 DNA follows: TGTGCCAGCAGGACTAGCGGGAGAAGCAATGAGCAGTTCTTC. Translation gives CASRTSGRSNEQFF.